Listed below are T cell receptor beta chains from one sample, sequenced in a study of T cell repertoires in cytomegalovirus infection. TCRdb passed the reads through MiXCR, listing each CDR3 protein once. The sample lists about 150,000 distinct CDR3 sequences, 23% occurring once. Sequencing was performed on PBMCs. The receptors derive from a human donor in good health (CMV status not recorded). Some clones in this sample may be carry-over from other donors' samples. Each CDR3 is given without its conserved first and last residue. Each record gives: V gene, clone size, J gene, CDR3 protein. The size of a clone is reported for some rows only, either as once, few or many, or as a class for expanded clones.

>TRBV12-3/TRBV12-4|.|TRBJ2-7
ASDPGGGYEQY
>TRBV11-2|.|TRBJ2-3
ASSRGTPFTDTQY
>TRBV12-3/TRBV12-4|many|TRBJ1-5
ASSSGQGLKPQH
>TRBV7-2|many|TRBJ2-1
ASSFPGAEQF
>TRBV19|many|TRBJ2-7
ASSILGPGALGEQY
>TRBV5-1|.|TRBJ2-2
ASSLGLRILTGELF
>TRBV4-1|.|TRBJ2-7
ASSQAATGGPYEQY
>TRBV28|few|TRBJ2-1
ASSSRSLSSYNEQF
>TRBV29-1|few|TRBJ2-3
SVENLAGGKLHTDTQY
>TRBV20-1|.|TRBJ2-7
SAPSGGDEQY
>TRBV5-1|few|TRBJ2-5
ASSYLGTDQETQY
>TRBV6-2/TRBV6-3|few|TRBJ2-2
ASSPAYPGELF
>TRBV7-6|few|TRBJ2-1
ASSQGLANNEQF
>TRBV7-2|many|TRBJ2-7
ASSLMIGPYEQY
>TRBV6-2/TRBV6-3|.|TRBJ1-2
ASSPHGLIHGYT
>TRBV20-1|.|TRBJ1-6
SARTDSQIYSPLH
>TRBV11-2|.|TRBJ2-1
ASSPNSGTSGSGPQF
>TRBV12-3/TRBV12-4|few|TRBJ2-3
ASSASGGTDTQY
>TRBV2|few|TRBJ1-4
ASSDLGLGNEKLF
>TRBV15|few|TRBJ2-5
ATSRDDRGETQY
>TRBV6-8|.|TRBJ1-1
ASSYTGGTEAF
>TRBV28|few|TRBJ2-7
ASSLRGGRHEQY
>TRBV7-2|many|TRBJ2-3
ASSFSGVDTQY
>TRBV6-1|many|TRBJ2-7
ASSEADDSREQY
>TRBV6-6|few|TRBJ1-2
ASSDIPNYGYT
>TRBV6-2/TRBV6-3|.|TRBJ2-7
ASSYSRTTYYEQY
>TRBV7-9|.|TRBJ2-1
AISDNEQF
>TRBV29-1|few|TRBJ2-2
SVSTGTGELF
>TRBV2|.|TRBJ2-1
ASSAGGDSYNEQF
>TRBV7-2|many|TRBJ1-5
ASSYRGNQPQH
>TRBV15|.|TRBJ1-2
ATSSDQYYGYT
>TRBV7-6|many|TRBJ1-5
ASSLGHSNQPQH
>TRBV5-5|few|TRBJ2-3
ASSRDSSSTDTQY
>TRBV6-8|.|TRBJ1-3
ASSYSVSGNTIY
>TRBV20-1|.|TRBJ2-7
SAPGGLAGVEQY
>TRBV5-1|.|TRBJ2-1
ASRLPMGEGNEQF
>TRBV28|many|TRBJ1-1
ASSLLSLDTEAF
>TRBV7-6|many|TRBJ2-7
ASSLDGLSSYEQY